Listed below are T cell receptor beta chains from one sample, sequenced in a study of blood T cell repertoires in COVID-19. Sequencing used immunoSEQ multiplex PCR; TCRdb keeps in-frame clones, though not all of them. The sample consists of about 80,000 clones, around four fifths of them appearing once. Material: peripheral blood. These receptors all stem from a human donor in a cohort sampled during active COVID-19. The CDR3 runs from the conserved cysteine through the conserved F or W. The D gene is left open where the match is weak. Size is omitted from some rows. Given values are once, few, many or a class for expanded clones.

J: TRBJ1-5; V: TRBV6-5; size: .; D: TRBD1; CDR3: CASSWRQGVGQPQHF; DNA: TGTGCCAGCAGTTGGAGACAGGGGGTAGGTCAGCCCCAGCATTTT
J: TRBJ2-5; V: TRBV21-1; size: .; D: .; CDR3: CASSKLGQGAGKETQYF; DNA: TGTGCCAGCAGCAAACTGGGACAGGGGGCCGGAAAAGAGACCCAGTACTTC
J: TRBJ1-4; V: TRBV7-2; size: .; D: .; CDR3: CASSLTQGLKGKLFF; DNA: TGTGCCAGCAGCTTAACCCAGGGCCTTAAGGGAAAACTGTTTTTT
J: TRBJ1-1; V: TRBV3-1/TRBV3-2; size: .; D: TRBD1; CDR3: CASSPTGVRTAEAFF; DNA: TGTGCCAGCAGCCCGACAGGGGTGAGGACCGCTGAAGCTTTCTTT
J: TRBJ2-7; V: TRBV3-1/TRBV3-2; size: .; D: TRBD2; CDR3: CASSQGLAGVEQYF; DNA: TGTGCCAGCAGCCAGGGACTAGCGGGGGTCGAGCAGTACTTC
J: TRBJ2-1; V: TRBV11-2; size: once; D: TRBD2; CDR3: CASSGTSGGRDEQFF; DNA: TGTGCCAGCAGCGGTACTAGCGGGGGGCGGGATGAGCAGTTCTTC
J: TRBJ1-5; V: TRBV19; size: .; D: TRBD1; CDR3: CASSIGTGGGQPQHF; DNA: TGTGCCAGTAGTATAGGGACAGGGGGCGGTCAGCCCCAGCATTTT
J: TRBJ1-5; V: TRBV2; size: .; D: TRBD1; CDR3: CASSVGTGRQPQHF; DNA: TGTGCCAGCAGTGTGGGGACAGGGAGGCAGCCCCAGCATTTT
J: TRBJ2-7; V: TRBV29-1; size: .; D: .; CDR3: CSVSSGTDEQYF; DNA: TGCAGCGTCTCCTCGGGGACTGACGAGCAGTACTTC
J: TRBJ2-7; V: TRBV20-1; size: .; D: TRBD1; CDR3: CSAEQGYEQYF; DNA: TGCAGTGCTGAACAGGGGTACGAGCAGTACTTC
J: TRBJ2-5; V: TRBV2; size: few; D: TRBD2; CDR3: CASSWGSGVQETQYF; DNA: TGTGCCAGCAGTTGGGGTAGCGGGGTCCAAGAGACCCAGTACTTC
J: TRBJ1-5; V: TRBV7-9; size: .; D: .; CDR3: CASSLSSGNQPQHF; DNA: TGTGCCAGCAGCTTATCATCGGGCAATCAGCCCCAGCATTTT
J: TRBJ2-5; V: TRBV24-1; size: once; D: TRBD1; CDR3: CATSGTGTGVRETQYF; DNA: TGTGCCACCAGTGGAACCGGGACAGGGGTACGGGAGACCCAGTACTTC
J: TRBJ2-7; V: TRBV9; size: .; D: .; CDR3: CASSVGAEHAYEQYF; DNA: TGTGCCAGCAGCGTAGGGGCAGAACATGCCTACGAGCAGTACTTC
J: TRBJ1-5; V: TRBV5-6; size: .; D: TRBD1; CDR3: CASSLTGGGSNQPQHF; DNA: TGTGCCAGCAGCCTGACAGGGGGCGGAAGCAATCAGCCCCAGCATTTT
J: TRBJ2-5; V: TRBV9; size: once; D: .; CDR3: CASSPRGQETQYF; DNA: TGTGCCAGCAGCCCTAGGGGCCAAGAGACCCAGTACTTC
J: TRBJ2-2; V: TRBV9; size: .; D: .; CDR3: CASSVGGPGELFF; DNA: TGTGCCAGCAGCGTAGGAGGGCCCGGGGAGCTGTTTTTT
J: TRBJ1-1; V: TRBV3-1/TRBV3-2; size: .; D: .; CDR3: CASSPRRARGDTEAFF; DNA: TGTGCCAGCAGCCCACGCCGGGCACGCGGGGACACTGAAGCTTTCTTT
J: TRBJ2-3; V: TRBV30; size: once; D: TRBD1; CDR3: CAWSAPGQGITDTQYF; DNA: TGTGCCTGGAGTGCCCCGGGACAGGGGATTACAGATACGCAGTATTTT
J: TRBJ1-1; V: TRBV11-2; size: once; D: .; CDR3: CASSLTWDTTTEAFF; DNA: TGTGCCAGCAGCTTAACATGGGACACTACCACTGAAGCTTTCTTT
J: TRBJ2-5; V: TRBV6-6; size: .; D: .; CDR3: CASSYSNGKGETQYF; DNA: TGTGCCAGCAGTTACTCGAACGGGAAGGGAGAGACCCAGTACTTC
J: TRBJ2-3; V: TRBV11-3; size: .; D: TRBD2; CDR3: CASSFSGNKRTDTQYF; DNA: TGTGCCAGCAGCTTCAGCGGGAACAAAAGAACAGATACGCAGTATTTT
J: TRBJ1-1; V: TRBV7-8; size: .; D: TRBD1; CDR3: CASSWGQGDTEAFF; DNA: TGTGCCAGCAGCTGGGGACAGGGGGACACTGAAGCTTTCTTT
J: TRBJ2-5; V: TRBV11-3; size: .; D: .; CDR3: CASSLDGQETQYF; DNA: TGTGCCAGCAGCTTAGACGGCCAAGAGACCCAGTACTTC
J: TRBJ1-1; V: TRBV24-1; size: .; D: .; CDR3: CATSGPPTGSGSEAFF; DNA: TGTGCCACCAGTGGACCTCCAACAGGGAGTGGTTCTGAAGCTTTCTTT
J: TRBJ1-1; V: TRBV5-1; size: .; D: TRBD1; CDR3: CASSEGQGSEAFF; DNA: TGCGCCAGCAGCGAGGGACAGGGAAGTGAAGCTTTCTTT
J: TRBJ1-2; V: TRBV29-1; size: .; D: .; CDR3: CSARNRGGGHGYTF; DNA: TGCAGCGCCCGAAACCGAGGCGGAGGTCATGGCTACACCTTC
J: TRBJ1-1; V: TRBV5-4; size: once; D: .; CDR3: CASSFPGGGRNTEAFF; DNA: TGTGCCAGCAGCTTCCCAGGAGGTGGGCGGAACACTGAAGCTTTCTTT
J: TRBJ2-2; V: TRBV9; size: few; D: TRBD2; CDR3: CASSVGQRGTNTGELFF; DNA: TGTGCCAGCAGCGTTGGTCAGCGGGGAACGAACACCGGGGAGCTGTTTTTT
J: TRBJ2-7; V: TRBV28; size: once; D: .; CDR3: CASSPWSDYEQYF; DNA: TGTGCCAGCAGTCCCTGGAGTGATTACGAGCAGTACTTC
J: TRBJ1-1; V: TRBV18; size: .; D: .; CDR3: CASSPWEGRGKSTEAFF; DNA: TGTGCCAGCTCACCCTGGGAGGGGAGAGGAAAGTCGACTGAAGCTTTCTTT